This entry lists 4 T cell receptor beta chains sequenced from one sample in a study of T cell responses to AZD1222 COVID-19 vaccine. Clones were read by immunoSEQ multiplex PCR, and TCRdb kept only the in-frame ones, dropping some. The data contain fewer than 120,000 clones, around nine tenths of them singletons. This sample comprised peripheral blood, obtained on day 0 of AZD1222 vaccination. The receptors were sampled from an adult in good health.

V usage is TRBV5-1 and J usage is TRBJ2-7; 9 bases map to TRBD1. The CDR3 loop spans 15 amino acids. CDR1 is SGHRS, CDR2 YFSETQ, per germline. V shed 5 bases and J 7 bases; nucleotides not matched to a gene: 13. The CDR3 loop is CASSFPQGARGEQYF. The CDR3, as DNA: TGCGCCAGCAGTTTTCCACAGGGGGCCCGAGGAGAGCAGTACTTC.

The sample holds one count of this clone. This chain links TRBV7-2 with TRBJ1-5, with 7 nucleotides matching TRBD1. The CDR3 contains 16 residues. With V trimmed by 3 bases and J by 1 base, 6 bases remained unmatched. The V gene's germline CDR1 is SGHTA and CDR2 FQGNSA. CDR3 DNA sequence: TGTGCCAGCAGCTTGTACAGGGGAGGGAGCAATCAGCCCCAGCATTTT. This codes for CASSLYRGGSNQPQHF.

This chain connects TRBV9 to TRBJ1-2; 12 nucleotides align to TRBD1. This CDR3 has 16 residues. Germline CDR1 reads SGDLS; CDR2 reads YYNGEE. Trimming took 3 bases from V and 4 from J; bases not matched to a gene: 7. The CDR3 region has the DNA TGTGCCAGCAGCGCGGGGACAGGGGGCAAGAGCTATGGCTACACCTTC. Translation: CASSAGTGGKSYGYTF.

The rearrangement links TRBV28 to TRBJ1-4, with D perhaps matching TRBD1 (5 bases). Germline CDR1 MDHEN, CDR2 SYDVKM. The CDR3 totals 15 residues. V gave up 7 bases and J gave up 8 bases, with 20 bases separating them. In DNA form, the CDR3 reads TGTGCCAGCACTCCACCGGGACCTGGAGGCGAAAAACTGTTTTTT. Translating gives CASTPPGPGGEKLFF.